The sequence of this TCR beta chain was determined in a study of blood T cells in healthy people across ages (dated by TCRdb to the mid-2010s). In terms of the full investigation: In model experiments, roughly one uniquely barcoded TCR beta cDNA molecule per two T cells was captured by template switching. The study measured age-related changes in TCR beta repertoire diversity using deep sequencing normalized with unique cDNA molecular identifiers. The donors were divided into four age groups: young (average roughly 17 years), middle-aged (about 40), aged (around 59) and long-lived (nearly 85). To avoid experimental bias, donors of different ages were distributed randomly across sequencing lanes. Using the same blood draw, the study looked at two additional independent replicas of 1 million unique cDNA reads for two donors, one aged 18 to 30 and the other aged 80 or older. Results the study describes overall, beyond this receptor: Compared with the aged group, the long-lived group had more naive CD4+ T cells, fewer expanded clones and increased TCR diversity, a pattern suggesting age selection. Observed TCR beta diversity correlated strongly with the percentage of naive T cells measured by flow cytometry. Total diversity estimates from one million sequenced T cells were considered lower bounds and underestimates. Conclusive comparison of naive and antigen-experienced compartments was prevented by the profiling of bulk unsorted PBMCs. Because donor CMV infection status was unknown, age-related changes in expanded clonotypes were potentially confounded. Observed TCR beta diversity per million T cells fell roughly linearly with age, and a significant reduction was already apparent by age approximately 41.

Inclusive of the bounding cysteine and phenylalanine, the CDR3 is 14 residues long. Only CDR3 DNA remains: 42 bases, in frame from the first base. CDR1 and CDR2 (SGHTA, FQGNSA) derive from the germline V gene. Relative to germline, V is missing 6 bases and J is missing 3 bases, with 5 bases of the junction outside any gene match. This clonotype was counted only a few times. Its antigen is not yet known. No base quality information exists; no much larger clone differs at one position. The donors were around 39 Caucasian individuals from Russia, aged roughly 6 to 90 years, who were systemically healthy. Around 10 milliliters of peripheral blood were drawn from each donor into EDTA-treated Vacutainer tubes. PBMCs were isolated by Ficoll-Paque density-gradient centrifugation, with at least 7 million obtained per sample. Total RNA, at least 6 micrograms per sample, was extracted from PBMCs with Trizol reagent. For every donor, flow cytometry on a PBMC aliquot measured the percentage of naive CD45RAhigh/CD27high T cells.

The receptor library was made with 5' RACE. TCRdb shows the sequencer as Illumina HiSeq 2500. The second PCR ran for roughly 7 to 12 cycles and used a J-beta primer mix along with a sample-barcoded 5' primer. A unique molecular identifier was introduced onto each TCR beta cDNA molecule by a template-switch 5' adaptor carrying 12 random nucleotides. At least 3 million CDR3-containing paired-end reads were obtained from each sample. First-strand cDNA was synthesized from all RNA with the Mint cDNA synthesis kit, primed by a TRBC-specific oligonucleotide. Following uracil-DNA glycosylase treatment, a first 18-cycle PCR with universal primers M1SS and BC2_uni_R was performed on all cDNA. The authors' pipeline ran thus. For normalization, 1 million high-quality reads, each with a distinct molecular identifier, were randomly selected from each sample. Reads with shared molecular identifiers were discarded instead of being binned into consensus sequences. MiTCR, run with a Q25 quality threshold and the strictest error-elimination algorithm, handled CDR3 identification, clonotype clustering and error correction. A nonparametric unseen species model using Euler transformation provided a lower-bound estimate of total TCR beta diversity. TCRdb reanalyzed the raw reads on its own, using fastp at Q25 for trimming and MiXCR for clone calling, and kept in-frame beta chains. Every CDR3 protein is listed once, alongside the most common genes and DNA of its rows. The V and J calls shown here were made by TCRdb, not taken from the authors' results. The sample records 1.5 million to 2 million distinct CDR3 sequences, about 35% of which are singletons. Roughly 10% of the sample rests with the top ten.

Sequenced: blood. Recombination linked TRBV7-2 to TRBJ2-3; TRBD2 agrees with 8 junctional bases. The clonotype comes from a woman between 25 and 40 years old in good health. The nucleotide sequence is TGTGCCAGCAGACCAATAGCGGGGACAGATACGCAGTATTTT. This yields the protein CASRPIAGTDTQYF.